The rows below give T cell receptor beta chains drawn from one sample of a study of cytomegalovirus exposure and HLA in healthy donors. Libraries were prepared by immunoSEQ multiplex PCR; TCRdb keeps only in-frame clonotypes and omits some of them. The table includes 200,000 to 300,000 clones, about 87% detected once. The sample taken for sequencing was PBMCs. These receptors were obtained from a man in his late teens or twenties in good health and CMV-seronegative. Both conserved end residues are part of each CDR3. The order of the fields is clone size, D gene, J gene, V gene, CDR3 DNA, CDR3 protein. A D gene is named only where the DNA matches it firmly. Where a row states a size, it is once, few, many or the class of an expanded clone; other rows omit it.

abundance: NA
d_gene: TRBD2
j_gene: TRBJ2-7
v_gene: TRBV29-1
CDR3nt: TGCAGCGGAAGGGGAGCGGGAGGGCCCCACGAGCAGTACTTC
CDR3aa: CSGRGAGGPHEQYF

abundance: NA
d_gene: NA
j_gene: TRBJ2-1
v_gene: TRBV7-3
CDR3nt: TGTGCCAGCAGCTCCGGTAGGAGCTCCTACAATGAGCAGTTCTTC
CDR3aa: CASSSGRSSYNEQFF

abundance: NA
d_gene: TRBD2
j_gene: TRBJ2-3
v_gene: TRBV7-2
CDR3nt: TGTGCCAGCAGCCCGGGACTAGCGGGGGGGGCAGATACGCAGTATTTT
CDR3aa: CASSPGLAGGADTQYF

abundance: NA
d_gene: NA
j_gene: TRBJ2-3
v_gene: TRBV7-2
CDR3nt: TGTGCCAGCAGCCCCATACCCGGGTCCCAGGGAGATACGCAGTATTTT
CDR3aa: CASSPIPGSQGDTQYF

abundance: once
d_gene: NA
j_gene: TRBJ1-3
v_gene: TRBV29-1
CDR3nt: TGCAGCGTAGGTTACGGGGGGGTCTCTGGAAACACCATATATTTT
CDR3aa: CSVGYGGVSGNTIYF

abundance: NA
d_gene: NA
j_gene: TRBJ2-3
v_gene: TRBV30
CDR3nt: TGTGCCGGCCGGACTCCATCCACAGATACGCAGTATTTT
CDR3aa: CAGRTPSTDTQYF

abundance: NA
d_gene: TRBD2
j_gene: TRBJ2-5
v_gene: TRBV2
CDR3nt: TGTGCCAGCAGTGAATCAGCGGGGGGGCAAGAGACCCAGTACTTC
CDR3aa: CASSESAGGQETQYF

abundance: NA
d_gene: NA
j_gene: TRBJ1-3
v_gene: TRBV7-8
CDR3nt: TGTGCCAGCAGCTTTGCGACAGGTGGAAACACCATATATTTT
CDR3aa: CASSFATGGNTIYF

abundance: NA
d_gene: NA
j_gene: TRBJ2-1
v_gene: TRBV28
CDR3nt: TGTGCCAGGAGAACCTACAATGAGCAGTTCTTC
CDR3aa: CARRTYNEQFF

abundance: once
d_gene: TRBD1
j_gene: TRBJ1-1
v_gene: TRBV7-2
CDR3nt: TGTGCCAGCAGCTTAGTTCAGGGGGCTGGTACTGAAGCTTTCTTT
CDR3aa: CASSLVQGAGTEAFF

abundance: NA
d_gene: TRBD1
j_gene: TRBJ1-5
v_gene: TRBV7-9
CDR3nt: TGTGCCAGCAGCCTGACAGGGATGCAGCCCCAGCATTTT
CDR3aa: CASSLTGMQPQHF

abundance: NA
d_gene: NA
j_gene: TRBJ2-7
v_gene: TRBV5-1
CDR3nt: TGCGCCAGCAGCCCCCGAGGGACGGAGGGTCCGCTCTACGAGCAGTACTTC
CDR3aa: CASSPRGTEGPLYEQYF

abundance: NA
d_gene: TRBD2
j_gene: TRBJ2-5
v_gene: TRBV4-1
CDR3nt: TGCGCCAGCAGCCTCAGGTTACTAGCGGAACAAGAGACCCAGTACTTC
CDR3aa: CASSLRLLAEQETQYF

abundance: NA
d_gene: NA
j_gene: TRBJ1-1
v_gene: TRBV7-9
CDR3nt: TGTGCCAGCAGCCTCTCCTCAGGGACAGAAGCTTTCTTT
CDR3aa: CASSLSSGTEAFF